This T cell receptor (beta chain) was identified in a study of CD8 T cells in Susac syndrome. CD8+ and CD4+ T cells circulating in blood were sequenced for TCR beta. The multiple sclerosis controls consisted of treatment-naive patients with relapsing-remitting disease, either stable or active. V was cut by 1 base and J by 5 bases, with 2 bases left in between. CDR3 length equals 11 residues. The germline gives CDR1 LGHDT, CDR2 YNNKEL (reference sequence). This clonotype was seen many times. After extraction with the RNeasy kit, roughly 0.45 to 1 ug of the RNA was reverse transcribed using random hexamers. TCR beta CDR3 was amplified by immunoSEQ covering 54 Vbeta and 13 Jbeta. Each CDR3 protein gets one entry after TCRdb re-called the immunoSEQ multiplex PCR reads with MiXCR. The sample shows hundreds of thousands of distinct CDR3 sequences, just under 95% of them seen only once.

The chain recombines TRBV3-1 with TRBJ2-5; D is undetermined. The sample comprised CD4+ T cells from PBMCs. The source is a human donor with multiple sclerosis. This CDR3 reads CASSQGETQYF. The CDR3 coding sequence is TGTGCCAGCAGCCAAGGGGAGACCCAGTACTTC.